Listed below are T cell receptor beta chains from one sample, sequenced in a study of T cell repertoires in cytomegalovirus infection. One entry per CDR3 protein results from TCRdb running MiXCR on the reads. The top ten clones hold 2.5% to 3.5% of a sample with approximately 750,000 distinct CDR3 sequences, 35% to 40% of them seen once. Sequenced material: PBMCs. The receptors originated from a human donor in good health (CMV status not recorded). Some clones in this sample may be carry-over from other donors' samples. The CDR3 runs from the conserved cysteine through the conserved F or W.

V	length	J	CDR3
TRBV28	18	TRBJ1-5	CASSLSSGGVRSNQPQHF
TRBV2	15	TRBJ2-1	CASSELRGDYNEQFF
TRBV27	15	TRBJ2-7	CASSPPGGFAYEQYF
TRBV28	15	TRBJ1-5	CASSFPGSGGQPQHF
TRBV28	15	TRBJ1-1	CASSLLDRVNTEAFF
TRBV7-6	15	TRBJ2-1	CASSFGLAPYNEQFF
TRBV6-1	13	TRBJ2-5	CASKPVGQETQYF
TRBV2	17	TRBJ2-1	CASSDGPGTGLFNEQFF
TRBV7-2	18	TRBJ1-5	CASSPHFGGSLSNQPQHF
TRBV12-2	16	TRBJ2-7	CARSKPYQAGEDEQYF
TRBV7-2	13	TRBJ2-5	CASSSGLVETQYF
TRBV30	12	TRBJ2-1	CAWSVQAREQFF
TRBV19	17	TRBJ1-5	CASSTNRGGYRNQPQHF
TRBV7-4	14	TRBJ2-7	CASSSTSGRYEQYF
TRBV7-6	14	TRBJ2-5	CASSLKGAASTQYF
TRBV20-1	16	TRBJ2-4	CSATMTSGMTKNIQYF
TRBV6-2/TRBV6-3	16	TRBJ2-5	CASRDRGTEWGETQYF
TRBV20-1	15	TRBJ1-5	CSARGASRENQPQHF
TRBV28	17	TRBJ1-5	CASSSDDTPGPNQPQHF
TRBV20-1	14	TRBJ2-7	CSASGTPSLYEQYF
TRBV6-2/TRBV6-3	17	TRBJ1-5	CASSYSDVRRSNQPQHF
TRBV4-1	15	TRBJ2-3	CASSDEASGGDTQYF
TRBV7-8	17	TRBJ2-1	CASSLSNGGISYNEQFF
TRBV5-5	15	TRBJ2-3	CSSRRLGIGTDTQYF
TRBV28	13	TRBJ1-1	CASSVTGSTEAFF
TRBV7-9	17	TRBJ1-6	CASSGGRQSSYNSPLHF
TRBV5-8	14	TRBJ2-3	CASSLGQGLNTQYF
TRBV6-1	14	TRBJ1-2	CASSEGDRAYGYTF
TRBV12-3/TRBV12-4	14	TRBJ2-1	CASRSTGTPNEQFF
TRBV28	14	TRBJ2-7	CASTVRLDKYEQYF
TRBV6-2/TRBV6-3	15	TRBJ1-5	CASSEIGTANQPQHF
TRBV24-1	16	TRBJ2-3	CATSDVGLVGTDTQYF
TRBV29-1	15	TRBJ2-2	CSVAGRGVNTGELFF
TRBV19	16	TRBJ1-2	CASMNHGAREGYGYTF
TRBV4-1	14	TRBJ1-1	CASSQLNMNTEAFF
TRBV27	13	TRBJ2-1	CASAGSSYNEQFF